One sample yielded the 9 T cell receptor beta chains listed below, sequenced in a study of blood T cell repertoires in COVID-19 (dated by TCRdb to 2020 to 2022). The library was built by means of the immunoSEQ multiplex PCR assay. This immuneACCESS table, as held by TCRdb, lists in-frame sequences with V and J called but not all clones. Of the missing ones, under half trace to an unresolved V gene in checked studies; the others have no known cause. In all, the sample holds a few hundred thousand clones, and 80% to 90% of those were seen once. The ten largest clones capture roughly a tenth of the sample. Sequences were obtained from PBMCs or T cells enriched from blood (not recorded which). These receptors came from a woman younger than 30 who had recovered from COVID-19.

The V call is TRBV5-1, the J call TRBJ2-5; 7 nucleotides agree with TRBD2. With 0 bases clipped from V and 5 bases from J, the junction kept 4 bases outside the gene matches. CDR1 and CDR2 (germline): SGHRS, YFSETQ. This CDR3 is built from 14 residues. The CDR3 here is CASSLERGRETQYF. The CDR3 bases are TGCGCCAGCAGCTTGGAGCGGGGAAGGGAGACCCAGTACTTC.

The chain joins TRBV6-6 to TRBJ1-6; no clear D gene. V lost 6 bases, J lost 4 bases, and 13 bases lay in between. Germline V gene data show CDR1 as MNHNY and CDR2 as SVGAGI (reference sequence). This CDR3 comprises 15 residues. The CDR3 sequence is CASSPWTGYNSPLHF. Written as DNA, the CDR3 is TGTGCCAGCAGCCCCTGGACGGGGTATAATTCACCCCTCCACTTT.

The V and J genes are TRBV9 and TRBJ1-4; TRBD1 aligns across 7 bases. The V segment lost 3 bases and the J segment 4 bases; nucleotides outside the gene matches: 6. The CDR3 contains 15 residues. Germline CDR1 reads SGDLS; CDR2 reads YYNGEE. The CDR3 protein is CASSAHRGYNEKLFF. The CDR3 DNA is TGTGCCAGCAGCGCTCACAGGGGATATAATGAAAAACTGTTTTTT.

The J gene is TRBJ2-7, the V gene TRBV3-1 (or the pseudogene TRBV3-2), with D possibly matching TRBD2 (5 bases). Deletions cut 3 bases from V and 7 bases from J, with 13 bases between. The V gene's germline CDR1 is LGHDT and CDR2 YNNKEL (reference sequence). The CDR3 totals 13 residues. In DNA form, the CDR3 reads TGTGCCAGCAGCCATCGAACCACGGGAGAGCAGTACTTC. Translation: CASSHRTTGEQYF.

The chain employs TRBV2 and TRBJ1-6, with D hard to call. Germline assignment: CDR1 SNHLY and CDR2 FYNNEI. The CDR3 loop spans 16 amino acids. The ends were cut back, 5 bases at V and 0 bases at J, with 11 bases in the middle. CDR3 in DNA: TGTGCCAGCAGTAACTCACGAAGCTCCTATAATTCACCCCTCCACTTT. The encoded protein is CASSNSRSSYNSPLHF.

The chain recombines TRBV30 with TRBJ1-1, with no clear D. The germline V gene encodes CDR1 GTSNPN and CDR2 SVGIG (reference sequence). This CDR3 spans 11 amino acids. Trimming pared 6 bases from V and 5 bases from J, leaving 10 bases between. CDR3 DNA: TGTGCCTGCCCCTCGGGAACTGAAGCTTTCTTT. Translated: CACPSGTEAFF. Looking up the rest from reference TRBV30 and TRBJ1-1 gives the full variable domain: SQTIHQWPATLVQPVGSPLSLECTVEGTSNPNLYWYRQAAGRGLQLLFYSVGIGQISSEVPQNLSASRPQDRQFILSSKKLLLSDSGFYLCACPSGTEAFFGQGTRLTVV.

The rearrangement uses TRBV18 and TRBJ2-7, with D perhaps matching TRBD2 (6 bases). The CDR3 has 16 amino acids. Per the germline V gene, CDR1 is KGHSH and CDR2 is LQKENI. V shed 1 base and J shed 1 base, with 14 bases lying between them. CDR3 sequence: CASSPRDGSVSYEQYF. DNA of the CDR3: TGTGCCAGCTCACCACGGGACGGGAGTGTATCCTACGAGCAGTACTTC.

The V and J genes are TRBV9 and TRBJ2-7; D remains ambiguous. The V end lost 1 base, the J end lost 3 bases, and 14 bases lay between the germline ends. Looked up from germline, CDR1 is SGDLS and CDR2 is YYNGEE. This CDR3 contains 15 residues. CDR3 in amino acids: CASSVFAKPSYEQYF. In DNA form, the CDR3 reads TGTGCCAGCAGCGTATTTGCGAAACCAAGCTACGAGCAGTACTTC.

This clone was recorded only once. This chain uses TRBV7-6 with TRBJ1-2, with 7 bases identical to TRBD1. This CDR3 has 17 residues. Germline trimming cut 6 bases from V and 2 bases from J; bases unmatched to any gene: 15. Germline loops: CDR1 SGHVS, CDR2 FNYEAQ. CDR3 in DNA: TGTGCCAGCAGTTCGCACGGGCCCGGGACAGCGAACTATGGCTACACCTTC. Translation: CASSSHGPGTANYGYTF.